This T cell receptor (beta chain) was recorded in a study of low-dose radiotherapy and immunotherapy resistance in tumors (dated by TCRdb to 2022 to 2024). Concerning the study at large: In Cohort 1, each fraction delivered 0.5 Gy every 2 weeks, and the prescribed total PTV dose was 6.5 Gy. In Cohort 2, 1 Gy per fraction was delivered every two weeks, for a total of 13 Gy over 26 weeks. Nivolumab and ipilimumab were both given intravenously, with nivolumab at a 240 mg flat dose every two weeks and ipilimumab at 1 mg/kg every six weeks. Cyclophosphamide 200 mg/m2 was administered intravenously every two weeks, one day before each radiation and immunotherapy administration. Aspirin 300 mg was taken orally once daily by patients for four cycles, starting on cycle 1 day 1. Trial participants were not randomized into treatment groups. Eight patients were included in the translational analysis: three from the first dose cohort and the first five from the second dose cohort.

The time point label corresponds to: after trial treatment. The treatment or condition label on this specimen signifies: LDRT plus nivolumab, ipilimumab, low-dose cyclophosphamide and aspirin (RACIN trial). The donors took part in RACIN, a single-arm, phase I, dose-escalation trial that combined nivolumab, ipilimumab, aspirin, low-dose cyclophosphamide and low-dose radiotherapy. Patients with advanced, TIL-negative solid tumors were considered eligible. Reads for this sample came from an Illumina HiSeq 2500. First-strand cDNA was synthesized using Superscript III and a set of TRAV- and TRBV-specific primers, so that both TCRalpha and TCRbeta chains were covered. TCRs were amplified with Phusion for 20 PCR cycles, with a constant-region primer paired with the adapter attached to the V primers. The isolated mRNA was amplified using the MessageAmp II aRNA Amplification Kit, with in vitro transcription performed for about 15 hours at 37 degrees C. mRNA for TCR sequencing was isolated with the Dynabeads mRNA DIRECT Purification Kit. Indexed Illumina adapters were added in a second Phusion PCR of 20 to 25 cycles, and the PCR products were purified with AMPure XP beads. On the authors' methods: Custom Perl scripts were used to pool TCR sequences that encoded the same protein, to remove out-of-frame sequences, and to calculate the abundance of each clonotype. Any TCR sequence backed by just one read was left out of the analysis. The metrics used to describe the repertoires included Shannon entropy, Gini index, clonality, richness, and the frequency of TCRs shared between repertoires. The public reads were run again by TCRdb, first through fastp at Q25 and then through MiXCR, and only productive beta chains were kept. Each CDR3 protein gets just one entry, which takes the most common genes and DNA from the rows behind it. These V and J calls derive from TCRdb rather than the authors' analysis. The sample contains more than 30,000 distinct CDR3 sequences, approximately 49% of them found a single time. The ten largest account for approximately 6% of the sample.

In regard to this clonotype: What antigen it recognizes has not been identified. A far larger clone is off by one base, so a read error is likely.

The sequence was obtained from a male donor with gallbladder cancer. Sequences were derived from PBMCs, sampled after low-dose radiotherapy plus immunotherapy.

Here is the DNA: TGCGCCAGCAGCCATGGGACCCAGAGGCTCAATGAGCAGTACTTC. It codes for CASSHGTQRLNEQYF. The chain is assembled from TRBV5-1 and TRBJ2-5; the D region is possibly TRBD1 or TRBD2, each matching across 5 bases. The V end loses 4 bases and the J end loses 11 bases, and a stretch of 24 bases separates them. CDR1 and CDR2 are read off the germline V gene as SGHRS and YFSETQ. CDR3 length: 15 amino acids, cysteine to phenylalanine. Only the CDR3 part of the read is kept: 45 bases, read in frame from the first base.